This note documents a single T cell receptor beta chain sequence. Its antigen is as yet unknown. The data derive from a study of T cells in Graves' hyperthyroidism and ophthalmopathy. Study-level findings and limits: Using 13 V-J features, a model discriminated ophthalmopathy from stable hyperthyroidism. Most thyroid-expanded clonotypes above 0.001 were also found in blood.

Trimming took 9 bases from V and 2 from J, leaving 24 bases between them. This CDR3 comprises 18 residues. Germline V gene data show CDR1 as SGDLS and CDR2 as YYNGEE. The blood sample was taken at first hyperthyroidism diagnosis, before any ophthalmopathy symptoms. Out of 8.5 to 10 ml of fresh peripheral blood came the PBMCs. What was amplified from RNA transcripts were TCR beta CDR3 regions. TCR CDR3 underwent first-round RT-PCR with the HTBI primer set. TCRdb itself ran the multiplex PCR reads through MiXCR, one entry per CDR3 protein. The repertoire includes 300,000 to 450,000 distinct CDR3 sequences, 17% of them detected once, and around a third sits in the top ten.

Material: blood. The clonotype originates from a woman in her twenties or thirties with Graves' hyperthyroidism that later progressed to Graves' ophthalmopathy. The chain is built from TRBV9 and TRBJ2-6, with D perhaps being TRBD1 or TRBD2 (5 bases each). In DNA form, the CDR3 reads TGTGCCACACGGATATGTAAAGGGGAGCTAACTGGGGCCAACGTCCTGACTTTC. Translating gives CATRICKGELTGANVLTF.